The 13 T cell receptor beta chains presented below share a single source sample, sequenced in a study of early T cells in non-severe SARS-CoV-2 infection. TCRdb re-analysed the 5' RACE reads in MiXCR, keeping a single row per CDR3 protein. The repertoire holds roughly 83,000 distinct CDR3 sequences, with over 9.5% as singletons. The source material was whole blood, sampled at baseline. The receptors shown here come from an adult who was a healthcare worker with PCR-confirmed SARS-CoV-2 infection or an uninfected control (not recorded which).

The chain recombines TRBV7-6 with TRBJ2-3; tentatively, D is TRBD2 (5 bases). Germline V gives CDR1 SGHVS, CDR2 FNYEAQ. CDR3 length: 17 amino acids. V lost 1 base and J 2 bases, leaving 16 bases between the germline ends. CDR3 protein: CASSLGRGRGNTDTQYF. CDR3 bases: TGTGCCAGCAGCTTAGGACGAGGTCGGGGAAACACAGATACGCAGTATTTT. The whole variable domain, filled in from reference TRBV7-6 and TRBJ2-3, reads GAGVSQSPRYKVTKRGQDVALRCDPISGHVSLYWYRQALGQGPEFLTYFNYEAQQDKSGLPNDRFSAERPEGSISTLTIQRTEQRDSAMYRCASSLGRGRGNTDTQYFGPGTRLTVL.

This clonotype appeared many times. J is TRBJ2-2 and V is TRBV6-5; 8 bases line up with TRBD1. Germline CDR1 MNHEY, CDR2 SVGAGI. V lost 2 bases to trimming and J lost 3 bases; unmatched junction nucleotides: 2. The CDR3 extends over 15 amino acids. The CDR3 region is CASSYVDRDTGELFF. DNA of the CDR3: TGTGCCAGCAGTTACGTGGACAGGGACACCGGGGAGCTGTTTTTT.

At least ten counts were recorded for this clonotype. This chain uses TRBV6-4 with TRBJ1-2, with D tentatively TRBD1 (6 bases). Trimming stripped 6 bases from V and 7 bases from J, with 21 bases between. CDR3 length: 15 residues. The germline gives CDR1 MRHNA, CDR2 SNTAGT. The CDR3 nucleotides read TGTGCCAGCAGCCTAACGGACAGCGGGGGCTTTGGCTACACCTTC. Translated, it gives CASSLTDSGGFGYTF.

In its sample, this clonotype was seen many times. V is TRBV3-1 and J is TRBJ1-2; maybe TRBD1 (5 bases). Germline loops: CDR1 LGHDT, CDR2 YNNKEL (reference sequence). The CDR3 spans 12 residues. V shed 1 base and J shed 7 bases, with 7 bases lying between them. The CDR3 DNA reads TGTGCCAGCAGCCAAGGGCAGGGTGGCTACACCTTC. Translation: CASSQGQGGYTF.

Only a few counts were recorded for this clonotype. The V call is TRBV6-5, the J call TRBJ2-3; TRBD2 is a possible D gene (6 bases). CDR1 is MNHEY and CDR2 is SVGAGI in the germline V gene. The CDR3 spans 15 residues. V shed 0 bases and J shed 1 base, with 8 bases lying between them. The CDR3, as DNA: TGTGCCAGCAGTTACTCCCCTAGCGGCACAGATACGCAGTATTTT. Translated, it gives CASSYSPSGTDTQYF.

This clonotype was picked up a small number of times. The chain employs TRBV6-1 and TRBJ1-5; 8 bases line up with TRBD1. CDR3 length: 13 residues. The junction had 4 bases not matched to a gene; V was cut back by 5 bases and J by 7 bases. Per the germline V gene, CDR1 is MNHNS and CDR2 is SASEGT. The CDR3 is CASSLTGEQPQHF. The CDR3 nucleotides read TGTGCCAGCAGTTTGACAGGGGAACAGCCCCAGCATTTT.

V and J are TRBV7-8 and TRBJ2-2; D is perhaps TRBD1 (8 bases). Germline CDR1 is SGHVS and CDR2 is FQNEAQ. The V gene lost 6 bases and the J gene lost 3 bases, with 14 bases spanning the gap. This CDR3 is built from 15 residues. The CDR3 here is CASRDRDYYTGELFF. The CDR3, as DNA: TGTGCCAGCAGGGACAGGGACTATTACACCGGGGAGCTGTTTTTT. The full variable domain, in which reference TRBV7-8 and TRBJ2-2 provide the parts outside the CDR3, is GAGVSQSPRYKVAKRGQDVALRCDPISGHVSLFWYQQALGQGPEFLTYFQNEAQLDKSGLPSDRFFAERPEGSVSTLKIQRTQQEDSAVYLCASRDRDYYTGELFFGEGSRLTVL.

The chain couples TRBV5-1 to TRBJ2-5, with TRBD1 identical over 7 bases. The CDR3 runs 16 residues. Per the germline V gene, CDR1 is SGHRS and CDR2 is YFSETQ. V trimming: 5 bases; J trimming: 2 bases; junction bases outside the gene matches: 12. The CDR3 loop reads CASRTGGTGAQETQYF. In nucleotides, the CDR3 is TGCGCCAGCAGGACTGGGGGCACAGGGGCGCAAGAGACCCAGTACTTC.

This clonotype was seen many times. The chain is built from TRBV6-4 and TRBJ2-3, with D hard to call. Germline lookup yields CDR1 MRHNA and CDR2 SNTAGT. This CDR3 comprises 14 residues. With 4 bases removed from V and 2 bases from J, the gap between germline ends came to 10 bases. The DNA of the CDR3 is TGTGCCAGCAGTGCGGGCGGACCCACAGATACGCAGTATTTT. Translating gives CASSAGGPTDTQYF.

This clonotype has at least ten counts. CDR3 in amino acids: CAVIGFRRSTYEQYF. As DNA, the CDR3 is TGTGCCGTCATAGGATTTAGGAGGAGTACCTACGAGCAGTACTTC. The chain carries TRBV2 and TRBJ2-7; maybe TRBD2 (5 bases). The CDR3 consists of 15 residues. CDR1 is SNHLY, CDR2 FYNNEI, per germline. The V end lost 11 bases, the J end lost 2 bases, and 22 bases lay between the germline ends. The whole variable domain, filled in from reference TRBV2 and TRBJ2-7, reads EPEVTQTPSHQVTQMGQEVILRCVPISNHLYFYWYRQILGQKVEFLVSFYNNEISEKSEIFDDQFSVERPDGSNFTLKIRSTKLEDSAMYFCAVIGFRRSTYEQYFGPGTRLTVT.

This sequence joins TRBV24-1 and TRBJ2-1, with D unresolved. Between the trimmed V and J ends, which lost 4 bases and 6 bases, there was a span of 9 bases. CDR1 and CDR2 from the germline V gene are KGHDR and SFDVKD. This CDR3 comprises 13 residues. Here the CDR3 DNA reads TGTGCCACCAGTGAGGACCCTCTCAATGAGCAGTTCTTC. Translating gives CATSEDPLNEQFF.

This rearrangement joins TRBV12-3 or TRBV12-4 to TRBJ2-2, with TRBD2 as a possible D gene (5 bases). With 2 bases removed from V and 1 base from J, the gap between germline ends came to 8 bases. The CDR3 length is 15 residues. CDR3: CASSLNGLNTGELFF. CDR3 bases: TGTGCCAGCAGTTTAAACGGACTGAACACCGGGGAGCTGTTTTTT.

This clonotype was seen more than once but under ten times. The chain combines TRBV7-9 with TRBJ2-3, with D uncertain. The CDR3 is made up of 16 amino acids. Trimming stripped 0 bases from V and 0 bases from J, with 10 bases between. From germline, CDR1 is SEHNR and CDR2 FQNEAQ (reference sequence). CDR3 region: CASSLAISSSTDTQYF. The CDR3 coding sequence is TGTGCCAGCAGCTTAGCGATTAGCTCGAGCACAGATACGCAGTATTTT.